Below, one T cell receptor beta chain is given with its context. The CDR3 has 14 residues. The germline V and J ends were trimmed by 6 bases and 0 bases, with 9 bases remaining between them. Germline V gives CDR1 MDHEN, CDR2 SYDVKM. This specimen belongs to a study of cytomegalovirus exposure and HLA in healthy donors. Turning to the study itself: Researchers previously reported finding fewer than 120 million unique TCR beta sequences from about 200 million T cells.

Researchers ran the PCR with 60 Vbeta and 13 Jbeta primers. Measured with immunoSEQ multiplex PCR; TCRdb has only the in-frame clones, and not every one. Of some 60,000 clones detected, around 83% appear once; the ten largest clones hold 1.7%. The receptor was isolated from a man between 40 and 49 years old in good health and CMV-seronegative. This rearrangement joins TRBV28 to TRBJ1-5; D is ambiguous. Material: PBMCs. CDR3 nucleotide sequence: TGTGCCAGCAGAGAGTTTATTAGCAATCAGCCCCAGCATTTT. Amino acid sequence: CASREFISNQPQHF.